There are many counts of the clone carrying this T cell receptor beta chain. Its antigen remains unidentified. This sample is part of a study of identical twins. Study-wide results and limits: There were fewer insertions in abundant cord blood beta clonotypes, but memory repertoires showed no such pattern.

One entry per CDR3 protein, called by TCRdb with MiXCR from the 5' RACE reads. This table holds hundreds of thousands of distinct CDR3 sequences, 21% found once. These same data were also listed under a study on T cells expressing NK-cell markers. This second report adds: The dominant NKG2C+ clonotypes represented roughly 1.0-7.5% of CD8+ T cells in several donors.

The source material was PBMCs. This TCR was sampled from a woman in her late teens or twenties in good health.

The CDR3, as DNA: TGCGCCAGCAGCGGTGACCGGTGGGCCGGGGAGCTGTTTTTT. Amino acid sequence: CASSGDRWAGELFF. The chain has TRBV10-1 and TRBJ2-2; D remains ambiguous. Germline V lookup: CDR1 WNHNN, CDR2 SYGVQD (reference sequence). V lost 6 bases to trimming and J lost 6 bases, with 14 bases between them. The CDR3 contains 14 residues.